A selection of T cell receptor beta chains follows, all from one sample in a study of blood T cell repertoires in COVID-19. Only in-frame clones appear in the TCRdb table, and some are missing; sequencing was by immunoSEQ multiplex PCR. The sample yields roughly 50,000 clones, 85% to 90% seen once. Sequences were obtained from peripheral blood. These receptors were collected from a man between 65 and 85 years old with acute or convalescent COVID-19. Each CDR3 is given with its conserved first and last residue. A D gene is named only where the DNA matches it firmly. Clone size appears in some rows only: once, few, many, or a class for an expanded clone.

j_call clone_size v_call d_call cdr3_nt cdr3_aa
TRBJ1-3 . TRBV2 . TGTGCCAGCAGTGAAGTAGCAGGAAACACCATATATTTT CASSEVAGNTIYF
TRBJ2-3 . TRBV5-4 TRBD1 TGTGCCAGCAGCATTACAGGGGCAGATACGCAGTATTTT CASSITGADTQYF
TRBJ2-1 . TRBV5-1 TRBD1 TGCGCCAGCGCCTTATGGCCGGGACAGGGTTCGGATGAGCAGTTCTTC CASALWPGQGSDEQFF
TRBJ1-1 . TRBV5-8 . TGTGCCAGCAACCCAGGGAGGGGTTGGGTCACTGAAGCTTTCTTT CASNPGRGWVTEAFF
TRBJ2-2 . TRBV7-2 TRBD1 TGTGCCAGCAGCTTAGCCCGACAGGGGGCGAGGACCGGGGAGCTGTTTTTT CASSLARQGARTGELFF
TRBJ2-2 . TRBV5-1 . TGCGCCAGCAGCTTGGACGGTGCGAACACCGGGGAGCTGTTTTTT CASSLDGANTGELFF
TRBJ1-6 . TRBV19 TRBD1 TGTGCCAGTAGTAACTGGACAGGGGGCAATTCACCCCTCCACTTT CASSNWTGGNSPLHF
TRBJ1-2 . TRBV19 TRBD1 TGTGCCAGTAGGGACAGGGGTAACTATGGCTACACCTTC CASRDRGNYGYTF
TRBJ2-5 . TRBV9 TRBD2 TGTGCCAGCAGCGTCCACCCCCGGACTAGCGGGGACCAAGAGACCCAGTACTTC CASSVHPRTSGDQETQYF
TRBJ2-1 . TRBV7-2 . TGTGCCAGCAGCTCATCTCGCGGGGGCCGGGGTGAGCAGTTCTTC CASSSSRGGRGEQFF
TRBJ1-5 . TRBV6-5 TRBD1 TGTGCCAGCAGTAGACAGGGGAATCAGCCCCAGCATTTT CASSRQGNQPQHF
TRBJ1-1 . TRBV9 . TGTGCCAGCAGCGTAGCAGGGAACACTGAAGCTTTCTTT CASSVAGNTEAFF
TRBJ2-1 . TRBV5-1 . TGCGCCAGCAGCTTGGCTAGGCACGACAATGAGCAGTTCTTC CASSLARHDNEQFF
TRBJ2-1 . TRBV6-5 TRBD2 TGTGCCAGCAAGACTAGCGGGAATGTTGTCAATGAGCAGTTCTTC CASKTSGNVVNEQFF
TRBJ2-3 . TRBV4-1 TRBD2 TGCGCCAGCAGCCAAGCGGGACTAGCGGTAGATACGCAGTATTTT CASSQAGLAVDTQYF
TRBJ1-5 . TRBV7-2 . TGTGCCAGCAGCTTAGAACAGGGCATGAAGCCCCAGCATTTT CASSLEQGMKPQHF
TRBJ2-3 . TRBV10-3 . TGTGCCACTCTAGCAGTTTTGGCAGATACGCAGTATTTT CATLAVLADTQYF
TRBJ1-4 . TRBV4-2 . TGTGCCAGCAGCCAGGGGCCAAATGAAAAACTGTTTTTT CASSQGPNEKLFF
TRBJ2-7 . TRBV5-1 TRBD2 TGCGCCAGCAGCACAAGACTAGCGGGAGAATACGAGCAGTACTTC CASSTRLAGEYEQYF
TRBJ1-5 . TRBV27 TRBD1 TGTGCCAGCAGTGCGACAGGGGGTTTCGATCAGCCCCAGCATTTT CASSATGGFDQPQHF
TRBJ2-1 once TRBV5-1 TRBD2 TGCGCCAGCAGCGGTACTAGCGGGAGTCGCAATGAGCAGTTCTTC CASSGTSGSRNEQFF
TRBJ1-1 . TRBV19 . TGTGCCAGTAGTAAAAAGGAGGCCTCGACGACTGAAGCTTTCTTT CASSKKEASTTEAFF
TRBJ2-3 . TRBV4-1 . TGCGCCAGCAGCCGCCAGCCGGGCGGGCCAGATACGCAGTATTTT CASSRQPGGPDTQYF
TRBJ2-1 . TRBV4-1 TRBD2 TGCGCCAGCAGCCAAGATTCACCCGGCGGGAGCTCCTACAATGAGCAGTTCTTC CASSQDSPGGSSYNEQFF
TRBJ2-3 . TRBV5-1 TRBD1 TGCGCCAGCAGCTCACAGGGGCGCACAGATACGCAGTATTTT CASSSQGRTDTQYF
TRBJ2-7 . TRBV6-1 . TGTGCCAGCAGTGAACGAGGGGAGGATTTC CASSERGEDF
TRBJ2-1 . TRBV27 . TGTGCCAGCAGTTTGGGAGGCCGAATTAGAGGTGAGCAGTTCTTC CASSLGGRIRGEQFF
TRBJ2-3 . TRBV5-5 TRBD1 TGTGCCAGCAGCTGGGAGGACAGGGGGGTCGGCGATACGCAGTATTTT CASSWEDRGVGDTQYF
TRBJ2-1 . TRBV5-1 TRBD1 TGCGCCAGCAGCTTGGAGGGACAGGACTACAATGAGCAGTTCTTC CASSLEGQDYNEQFF
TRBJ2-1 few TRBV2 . TGTGCCAGCACTAGCGAGCATTACAATGAGCAGTTCTTC CASTSEHYNEQFF
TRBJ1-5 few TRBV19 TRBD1 TGTGCCAGTAGTGTGGGACAGGGGGGGACTCAGCCCCAGCATTTT CASSVGQGGTQPQHF
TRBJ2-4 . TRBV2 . TGTGCCAGCAGCGAGGGACTGACTCTAGCCAAAAACATTCAGTACTTC CASSEGLTLAKNIQYF
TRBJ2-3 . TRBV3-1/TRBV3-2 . TGTGCCAGCAGCCAAGATGGGGGGGACAGGAGCACAGATACGCAGTATTTT CASSQDGGDRSTDTQYF
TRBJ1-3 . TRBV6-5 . TGTGCCAGCAGTCTGTCGTACTCTGGAAACACCATATATTTT CASSLSYSGNTIYF
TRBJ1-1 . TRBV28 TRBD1 TGTGCCAGCAGTAATACGGGACAGGGCGACACTGAAGCTTTCTTT CASSNTGQGDTEAFF
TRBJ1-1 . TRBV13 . TGTGCCAGCAGCCCAGACTTGAACACTGAAGCTTTCTTT CASSPDLNTEAFF
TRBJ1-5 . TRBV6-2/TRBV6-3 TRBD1 TGTGCCAGCAGTTCAGGACAGGGGGTTTATAGCAATCAGCCCCAGCATTTT CASSSGQGVYSNQPQHF
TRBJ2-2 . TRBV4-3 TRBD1 TGCGCCAGCAGGAAAGGGGGCGCGGGTCCCACCGGGGAGCTGTTTTTT CASRKGGAGPTGELFF
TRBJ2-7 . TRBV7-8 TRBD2 TGTGCCAGCAGCTTAGGGTCCCCCGGGAGCGGGGCCTACGAGCAGTACTTC CASSLGSPGSGAYEQYF
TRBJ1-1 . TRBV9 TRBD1 TGTGCCAGCAGCGTATCAATTCCCGGGACAGGGAGCACTGAAGCTTTCTTT CASSVSIPGTGSTEAFF
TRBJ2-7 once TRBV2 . TGTGCCAGCAGCGCTACAGGGAGCTCCTACGAGCAGTACTTC CASSATGSSYEQYF
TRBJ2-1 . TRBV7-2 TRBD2 TGTGCCAGCAGCCCGAGGACTAGCGGGAGGTACGATGAGCAGTTCTTC CASSPRTSGRYDEQFF
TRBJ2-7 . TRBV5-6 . TGTGCCAGCAGGGCCGGGGTCTATACCTCCTACGAGCAGTACTTC CASRAGVYTSYEQYF
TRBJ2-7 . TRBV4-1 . TGCGCCAGCAGCCATTTTTCAGGGGACTATGGAACCTACGAGCAGTACTTC CASSHFSGDYGTYEQYF
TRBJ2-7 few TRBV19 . TGTGCCAGTAGTGGGGACAACTCCTACGAGCAGTACTTC CASSGDNSYEQYF
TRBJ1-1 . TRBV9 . TGTGCCAGCCAGGGTCTAACCACTGAAGCTTTCTTT CASQGLTTEAFF
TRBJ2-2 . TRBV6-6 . TGTGCCAGCAGTTTCAGGGTTTCGAACACCGGGGAGCTGTTTTTT CASSFRVSNTGELFF
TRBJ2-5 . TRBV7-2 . TGTGCCAGCGCCCCCAGGAATCAAGAGACCCAGTACTTC CASAPRNQETQYF
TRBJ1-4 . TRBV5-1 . TGCGCCAGCAGCTTGGAGTTTAGTGGTTATCGACAGAGTGAAAAACTGTTTTTT CASSLEFSGYRQSEKLFF